A selection of T cell receptor beta chains follows, all from one sample in a study of T cell changes during pregnancy in multiple sclerosis. Some clones are missing from TCRdb's copy, which holds only in-frame ones; the method was immunoSEQ multiplex PCR. This table has about 38,000 clones, about 94% appearing once. Here the sequenced sample was CD4+ T cells from peripheral blood mononuclear cells, taken in the second trimester of pregnancy. The receptors here all came from a female donor with multiple sclerosis, enrolled in a pregnancy study. Both conserved end residues are trimmed from each CDR3. Each record gives: J gene, V gene, CDR3 protein.

>TRBJ1-5|TRBV7-2
ASSLQTVLNQPQH
>TRBJ2-3|TRBV6-6
ASSDRGTDTQY
>TRBJ2-7|TRBV27
ASSLRRARGEQY
>TRBJ2-5|TRBV6-1
ASSERGTGSWETQY
>TRBJ1-1|TRBV9
ASSVGARLTEAF
>TRBJ2-1|TRBV5-4
ASSLEGQMRYNEQF
>TRBJ1-5|TRBV7-8
ASSLRGAQPQH
>TRBJ2-5|TRBV5-1
ASSLGNLGTRETQY
>TRBJ1-3|TRBV6-4
ASRTEVSGNTIY
>TRBJ1-3|TRBV6-1
ASRRQGESGNTIY
>TRBJ2-7|TRBV7-2
ASSLLGGLAGVGAYEQY
>TRBJ1-1|TRBV7-3
ASSRTGIGEAF
>TRBJ2-5|TRBV2
ASSRGRLAGGETQY
>TRBJ2-3|TRBV6-5
ASSPFSIQDTQY
>TRBJ1-1|TRBV5-1
ASSLGAGGNPNTEAF
>TRBJ2-2|TRBV7-2
ASSPGQGSYTGELF
>TRBJ1-2|TRBV7-8
ASSLLAQQGAGGYT
>TRBJ1-5|TRBV18
ASSRGSNQPQH
>TRBJ2-7|TRBV11-2
ASSRDSSYEQY
>TRBJ1-2|TRBV25-1
ASSQNRDSYGYT
>TRBJ2-7|TRBV4-1
ASSQGTGFGAYEQY
>TRBJ2-5|TRBV29-1
SVELHRGIGETQY
>TRBJ1-1|TRBV7-3
ASSLHRQGTEAF
>TRBJ1-1|TRBV7-9
ASSPRDTWNTEAF
>TRBJ2-3|TRBV6-5
ASSLTGAGTDTQY
>TRBJ1-2|TRBV11-2
ASSLGLANYGYT
>TRBJ2-3|TRBV5-1
ASSVRPGGLDTQY
>TRBJ2-7|TRBV10-3
AISESPRGGVLYEQY
>TRBJ2-7|TRBV5-1
ASSAAGGHYEQY
>TRBJ2-7|TRBV18
ASSQGKVGTGSSYEQY
>TRBJ1-1|TRBV7-8
ASKDSFTEAF
>TRBJ1-1|TRBV7-2
ASSFYRDTEAF
>TRBJ2-3|TRBV18
ASSPGLAGVGTDTQY
>TRBJ1-2|TRBV4-3
ASSQDGTGTYGYT
>TRBJ2-1|TRBV15
ATSRATGGYNEQF
>TRBJ1-1|TRBV29-1
SAGGGDTEAF
>TRBJ2-6|TRBV10-3
AISEAPYPGRGGANVLT
>TRBJ2-5|TRBV5-1
ASRPQRGYQETQY
>TRBJ1-3|TRBV11-2
ASSLDGFANTIY
>TRBJ2-5|TRBV15
ATSRDLDRGGRETQY
>TRBJ2-7|TRBV5-1
ASSLGLAGGYEQY
>TRBJ1-2|TRBV15
ATSRGKQGAYGYT
>TRBJ2-1|TRBV2
ASREARLHEQF
>TRBJ1-3|TRBV12-5
ASGFNSGNTIY
>TRBJ2-2|TRBV11-3
ASSLSLTGELF
>TRBJ2-5|TRBV7-3
ASSPGRGQETQY
>TRBJ2-3|TRBV27
ASSPRLAGGTDTQY
>TRBJ2-3|TRBV29-1
SVTSGGAKDTQY
>TRBJ2-7|TRBV6-5
ASRSDYSYEQY
>TRBJ2-5|TRBV5-1
ASSLLGSGAMETQY
>TRBJ2-2|TRBV11-3
ASSRTSLAGELF
>TRBJ2-7|TRBV6-1
ASRLGRDRNYEQY
>TRBJ1-2|TRBV6-1
ASIKTGTGGYT
>TRBJ1-1|TRBV2
ASSVRKTGNRGSTEAF
>TRBJ2-2|TRBV29-1
SVSNLGGGTGELF
>TRBJ1-1|TRBV6-5
ASSYSPGQTNTEAF
>TRBJ2-7|TRBV6-6
ASTAGGFQY
>TRBJ2-2|TRBV29-1
SVVPVTTGELF
>TRBJ2-7|TRBV12-5
ASGLDAGGHYEQY